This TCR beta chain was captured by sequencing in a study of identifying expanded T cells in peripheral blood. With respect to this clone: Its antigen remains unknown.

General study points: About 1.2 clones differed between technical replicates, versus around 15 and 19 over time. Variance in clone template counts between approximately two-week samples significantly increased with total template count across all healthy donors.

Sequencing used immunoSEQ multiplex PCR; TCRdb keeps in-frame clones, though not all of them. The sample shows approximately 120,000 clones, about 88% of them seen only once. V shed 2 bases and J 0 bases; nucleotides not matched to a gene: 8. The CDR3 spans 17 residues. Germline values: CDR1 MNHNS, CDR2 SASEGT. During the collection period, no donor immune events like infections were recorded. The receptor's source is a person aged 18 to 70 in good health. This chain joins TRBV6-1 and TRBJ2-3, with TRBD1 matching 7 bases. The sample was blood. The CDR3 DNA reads TGTGCCAGCAGTGAATCAGCAGGGGGAACTAGCACAGATACGCAGTATTTT. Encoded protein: CASSESAGGTSTDTQYF.